Listed below are T cell receptor beta chains from one sample, sequenced in a study of cytomegalovirus exposure and HLA in healthy donors. TCRdb keeps only in-frame clones here, not all; method: immunoSEQ multiplex PCR. This sample carries some 90,000 clones, 55% to 75% of them seen once, and the ten largest clones take 2.5% to 3%. Sample: PBMCs. The receptors here all came from a man aged 45-65 years in good health and CMV-seronegative. Each CDR3 is given with its conserved first and last residue. Fields, in order: V gene, J gene, CDR3 protein.

v_call: TRBV5-1; j_call: TRBJ1-6; cdr3_aa: CASSLEQGGNSPLHF
v_call: TRBV5-1; j_call: TRBJ2-5; cdr3_aa: CASSTVLASGETQYF
v_call: TRBV7-9; j_call: TRBJ1-5; cdr3_aa: CASSLETGSNQPQHF
v_call: TRBV6-1; j_call: TRBJ1-2; cdr3_aa: CASSDQVYGYTF
v_call: TRBV5-6; j_call: TRBJ1-1; cdr3_aa: CASSFGGMMNTEAFF
v_call: TRBV7-9; j_call: TRBJ2-4; cdr3_aa: CASRRTGGANIQYF
v_call: TRBV2; j_call: TRBJ2-5; cdr3_aa: CASSLREGSIGETQYF
v_call: TRBV28; j_call: TRBJ2-5; cdr3_aa: CASRSGGPEETQYF
v_call: TRBV6-6; j_call: TRBJ2-7; cdr3_aa: CASSPRTSGGAYEQYF
v_call: TRBV6-5; j_call: TRBJ2-7; cdr3_aa: CASSSLPVGQGKYF
v_call: TRBV2; j_call: TRBJ2-5; cdr3_aa: CAGAPGQGRRETQYF
v_call: TRBV30; j_call: TRBJ1-1; cdr3_aa: CAWTQGRGAGGTEAFF
v_call: TRBV5-1; j_call: TRBJ2-2; cdr3_aa: CASSKTSGNTGELFF
v_call: TRBV6-5; j_call: TRBJ1-6; cdr3_aa: CASSYSGGNADSPLHF
v_call: TRBV29-1; j_call: TRBJ1-4; cdr3_aa: CSVDGSSGNEKLFF
v_call: TRBV28; j_call: TRBJ2-1; cdr3_aa: CASSLWGQGYNEQFF
v_call: TRBV5-1; j_call: TRBJ2-2; cdr3_aa: CASSWTDPAGGELFF
v_call: TRBV5-1; j_call: TRBJ1-2; cdr3_aa: CASSFFGTGGANYGYTF
v_call: TRBV7-2; j_call: TRBJ1-5; cdr3_aa: CASSLVSGGQQPQHF
v_call: TRBV5-1; j_call: TRBJ1-1; cdr3_aa: CASSPDSWNTEAFF
v_call: TRBV6-5; j_call: TRBJ1-6; cdr3_aa: CASARRGTDNSPLHF
v_call: TRBV30; j_call: TRBJ2-1; cdr3_aa: CAWSEALSPYNEQFF
v_call: TRBV21-1; j_call: TRBJ2-3; cdr3_aa: CASSSRTSGGLGTDTQYF
v_call: TRBV5-1; j_call: TRBJ2-5; cdr3_aa: CASNRNRGAQETQYF
v_call: TRBV7-9; j_call: TRBJ2-3; cdr3_aa: CASTLGRDTSFTDTQYF
v_call: TRBV30; j_call: TRBJ1-5; cdr3_aa: CAWSPARTPGGGQPQHF
v_call: TRBV7-2; j_call: TRBJ1-2; cdr3_aa: CASIPSPGEGGLYGYTF
v_call: TRBV5-1; j_call: TRBJ1-4; cdr3_aa: CASSFPPAWPRASPRREKLFF
v_call: TRBV7-9; j_call: TRBJ2-1; cdr3_aa: CVSSGWAYNEQFF
v_call: TRBV11-2; j_call: TRBJ2-7; cdr3_aa: CASSLTIRTPPREQYF
v_call: TRBV14; j_call: TRBJ1-1; cdr3_aa: CASSQGAGSKAFF